This is a list of T cell receptor beta chains from one sample in a study of shared clonotypes between healthy human individuals. Some clones are missing from TCRdb's copy, which holds only in-frame ones; the method was immunoSEQ multiplex PCR. Among hundreds of thousands of clones listed, about 74% were seen once. What was sequenced was PBMCs. The receptors here all came from a woman aged 40 to 50 in good health. Some clones in this sample may be carry-over from other donors' samples. Both conserved end residues are part of each CDR3. The D gene is left open where the match is weak. Some rows mark clone size as missing; the rest say once, few, many or name a class of expanded clone.

clone size	D gene	V gene	J gene	CDR3 protein	CDR3 DNA
once	NA	TRBV28	TRBJ2-1	CASSWGLGRQFF	TGTGCCAGCAGTTGGGGACTGGGCCGGCAGTTCTTC
NA	TRBD2	TRBV5-1	TRBJ2-5	CASSSLAGVETQYF	TGCGCCAGCAGCTCTCTAGCGGGAGTAGAGACCCAGTACTTC
NA	TRBD1	TRBV19	TRBJ2-3	CASRGTGGDTQYF	TGTGCCAGTAGGGGGACAGGGGGAGATACGCAGTATTTT
NA	TRBD1	TRBV10-2	TRBJ2-7	CASRAGTGTPFLYEQYF	TGCGCCAGCAGAGCCGGGACAGGTACTCCCTTCCTCTACGAGCAGTACTTC
NA	NA	TRBV7-8	TRBJ2-7	CASSLVRGYEQYF	TGTGCCAGCAGCTTAGTGAGAGGATACGAGCAGTACTTC
many	NA	TRBV18	TRBJ2-5	CASSPAYQETQYF	TGTGCCAGCTCACCAGCGTACCAAGAGACCCAGTACTTC
NA	NA	TRBV5-1	TRBJ2-3	CASSPGGTQYF	TGCGCCAGCAGCCCCGGGGGCACGCAGTATTTT
NA	NA	TRBV7-2	TRBJ1-2	CASSLGAGGPGTF	TGTGCCAGCAGCTTAGGGGCCGGGGGGCCCGGCACCTTC
once	NA	TRBV21-1	TRBJ1-1	CAAIQRAFF	TGTGCCGCCATTCAGAGGGCTTTCTTT
NA	NA	TRBV28	TRBJ1-2	CASGTNYGYTF	TGTGCCAGTGGTACTAACTATGGCTACACCTTC
NA	TRBD1	TRBV10-3	TRBJ2-5	CAISAGGRTEETQYF	TGTGCCATCAGTGCAGGGGGTCGGACGGAAGAGACCCAGTACTTC
NA	TRBD2	TRBV4-3	TRBJ2-1	CASSQEWASGSHEQFF	TGCGCCAGCAGCCAGGAGTGGGCTAGCGGGAGTCATGAGCAGTTCTTC
NA	TRBD2	TRBV19	TRBJ2-1	CASSRGLASYNEQFF	TGTGCCAGTAGCCGCGGACTAGCGAGCTACAATGAGCAGTTCTTC
many	TRBD1	TRBV7-3	TRBJ2-2	CASSSKTGESGELFF	TGTGCCAGCAGCTCTAAGACAGGGGAAAGCGGGGAGCTGTTTTTT
NA	NA	TRBV28	TRBJ1-4	CASSSPEGFPHEKLFF	TGTGCCAGCAGTTCTCCCGAGGGCTTTCCCCATGAAAAACTGTTTTTT
NA	NA	TRBV7-3	TRBJ2-7	CASSSGSGGAEQYF	TGTGCCAGCAGCTCCGGGTCTGGGGGAGCCGAGCAGTACTTC
NA	TRBD2	TRBV4-2	TRBJ2-5	CASSQGLAGLETQYF	TGTGCCAGCAGCCAAGGACTAGCGGGGCTAGAGACCCAGTACTTC
few	NA	TRBV5-1	TRBJ2-3	CASSLAGVDPDTQYF	TGCGCCAGCAGCTTGGCAGGGGTAGACCCAGATACGCAGTATTTT
NA	NA	TRBV5-1	TRBJ2-7	CASSLGQGTPYEQYF	TGCGCCAGCAGCTTGGGGCAGGGGACCCCCTACGAGCAGTACTTC
NA	TRBD2	TRBV27	TRBJ2-3	CASSRRAGVTLGTDTQYF	TGTGCCAGCAGTCGACGAGCGGGAGTAACTCTCGGCACAGATACGCAGTATTTT
NA	NA	TRBV6-5	TRBJ2-7	CASRGGDTYEQYF	TGTGCCAGCAGAGGCGGGGATACCTACGAGCAGTACTTC
NA	NA	TRBV6-4	TRBJ2-1	CASSVDSQVDEQFF	TGTGCCAGCAGTGTGGACAGCCAGGTAGATGAGCAGTTCTTC
many	TRBD1	TRBV13	TRBJ1-2	CASSLGRGQGASSYGYTF	TGTGCCAGCAGCTTAGGGAGGGGACAGGGGGCGTCATCCTATGGCTACACCTTC
few	NA	TRBV19	TRBJ1-2	CASRGRLRDGYTF	TGTGCCAGTAGAGGACGCCTTCGAGACGGCTACACCTTC
NA	NA	TRBV6-5	TRBJ2-1	CASSQDGHNEQFF	TGTGCCAGCAGTCAAGACGGACACAATGAGCAGTTCTTC
NA	NA	TRBV10-3	TRBJ2-7	CAISESRSEQYF	TGTGCCATCAGTGAGTCCCGCTCCGAGCAGTACTTC
NA	NA	TRBV5-1	TRBJ2-3	CASSFLVEADTQYF	TGCGCCAGCAGCTTCCTGGTAGAGGCAGATACGCAGTATTTT
NA	TRBD2	TRBV7-6	TRBJ2-7	CASSPREGLSEQYF	TGTGCCAGCAGCCCTAGGGAGGGCCTATCCGAGCAGTACTTC
NA	TRBD2	TRBV7-9	TRBJ2-3	CASSRTSGEKDTQYF	TGTGCCAGCAGCCGGACTAGCGGGGAGAAAGATACGCAGTATTTT
NA	NA	TRBV28	TRBJ2-7	CASSLGAYEQYF	TGTGCCAGCAGTTTAGGGGCCTACGAGCAGTACTTC
NA	TRBD1	TRBV18	TRBJ2-7	CASSSTGGDEQYF	TGTGCCAGCTCGTCGACAGGGGGCGACGAGCAGTACTTC
few	NA	TRBV5-4	TRBJ1-1	CASSLATMMYTEAFF	TGTGCCAGCAGCTTGGCGACTATGATGTACACTGAAGCTTTCTTT
NA	TRBD2	TRBV30	TRBJ2-1	CAWRTYLAGVRNNEQFF	TGTGCCTGGAGGACATACCTAGCGGGAGTACGCAACAATGAGCAGTTCTTC
few	NA	TRBV15	TRBJ2-1	CATSRGIRDGNEQFF	TGTGCCACCAGCCGAGGGATTAGAGATGGCAATGAGCAGTTCTTC
NA	TRBD2	TRBV6-4	TRBJ2-1	CASSALAGGSNEQFF	TGTGCCAGCAGTGCCCTAGCGGGGGGGTCCAATGAGCAGTTCTTC
once	NA	TRBV7-9	TRBJ1-1	CASSPQGNTEAFF	TGTGCCAGCAGCCCGCAGGGGAACACTGAAGCTTTCTTT
NA	NA	TRBV7-6	TRBJ2-1	CASSLARGIGPLYNEQFF	TGTGCCAGCAGCTTAGCGCGGGGCATTGGCCCCCTTTACAATGAGCAGTTCTTC
once	TRBD2	TRBV7-8	TRBJ2-1	CASSFLLAGDNNEQFF	TGTGCCAGCAGCTTCCTCCTAGCGGGAGACAACAATGAGCAGTTCTTC
NA	NA	TRBV6-4	TRBJ2-1	CASSSDGPNEQFF	TGTGCCAGCAGTTCCGACGGCCCCAATGAGCAGTTCTTC
few	TRBD2	TRBV27	TRBJ2-1	CASSFTPSSGGRRYNEQFF	TGTGCCAGCAGTTTTACTCCCTCTAGCGGGGGTCGTCGGTACAATGAGCAGTTCTTC
NA	NA	TRBV30	TRBJ2-7	CAWLRAREQYF	TGTGCCTGGCTCAGAGCGCGCGAGCAGTACTTC
NA	NA	TRBV6-5	TRBJ1-2	CASSLRGPYGYTF	TGTGCCAGCAGTTTGCGGGGGCCTTATGGCTACACCTTC
NA	TRBD1	TRBV28	TRBJ1-1	CASSPGQLNTEAFF	TGTGCCAGCAGTCCGGGACAGTTGAACACTGAAGCTTTCTTT
NA	TRBD1	TRBV30	TRBJ1-1	CAWLGTGRRQAFF	TGTGCCTGGCTCGGGACAGGGCGACGCCAAGCTTTCTTT
NA	TRBD2	TRBV11-2	TRBJ2-7	CASSSLAGGPYEQYF	TGTGCCAGCAGCTCACTAGCGGGAGGGCCGTACGAGCAGTACTTC
NA	NA	TRBV7-8	TRBJ2-5	CASSSGWETQYF	TGTGCCAGCAGCTCCGGATGGGAGACCCAGTACTTC
once	NA	TRBV7-2	TRBJ2-1	CASSQDASGTGEQFF	TGTGCCAGCAGTCAAGATGCTAGCGGGACAGGTGAGCAGTTCTTC
few	TRBD1	TRBV7-3	TRBJ2-1	CASSYRGGDYNEQFF	TGTGCCAGCAGCTATCGAGGGGGCGACTACAATGAGCAGTTCTTC
NA	NA	TRBV19	TRBJ1-5	CASSPDRNQPQHF	TGTGCCAGTAGTCCCGACAGAAATCAGCCCCAGCATTTT
few	NA	TRBV30	TRBJ1-1	CAWTGPLDSTEAFF	TGTGCCTGGACTGGACCGCTGGATAGCACTGAAGCTTTCTTT
NA	TRBD1	TRBV19	TRBJ2-7	CASSMGAGGYEQYF	TGTGCCAGTAGTATGGGAGCAGGGGGCTACGAGCAGTACTTC
many	TRBD2	TRBV27	TRBJ2-3	CASSPERETADTQYF	TGTGCCAGCAGCCCGGAGCGGGAGACGGCAGATACGCAGTATTTT
few	NA	TRBV6-1	TRBJ1-2	CASSEDPRDPDGYTF	TGTGCCAGCAGTGAAGACCCCCGGGACCCGGATGGCTACACCTTC
NA	NA	TRBV28	TRBJ2-7	CASSPLGHISYEQYF	TGTGCCAGCAGTCCCCTCGGACACATCTCCTACGAGCAGTACTTC